The rows below give T cell receptor beta chains drawn from one sample of a study of blood T cell repertoires in COVID-19. Generated by immunoSEQ multiplex PCR, the TCRdb table keeps only in-frame clones and is missing some. The sample comprises about 230,000 clones, approximately 81% of which are singletons, and around 0.98% rests with the top ten. The sequenced sample was peripheral blood. These receptors all stem from a man between 40 and 49 years old with acute or convalescent COVID-19. Both conserved end residues are part of each CDR3. Each record gives: D gene, V gene, clone size, J gene, CDR3 DNA, CDR3 protein. The D gene is left open where the match is weak. Clone size is given for some rows only: seen once, a few or many times, or a class if the clone is expanded.

-	TRBV5-1	few	TRBJ1-5	TGCGCCAGCAGCGGACAGAATCAGCCCCAGCATTTT	CASSGQNQPQHF
-	TRBV7-2	-	TRBJ2-5	TGTGCCAGCAGCACTCCGGTGCGGGAAGAGACCCAGTACTTC	CASSTPVREETQYF
-	TRBV15	-	TRBJ1-4	TGTGCCACCAGCCGAGAACCCAGGGCCGAGGAAAAACTGTTTTTT	CATSREPRAEEKLFF
-	TRBV2	-	TRBJ1-5	TGTGCCAGCAGGGGGGGAGGGGGTCAGCCCCAGCATTTT	CASRGGGGQPQHF
-	TRBV2	-	TRBJ1-4	TGTGCCAGCAGTGACAGTGCAGGCTTGTCGGTAGAAAAACTGTTTTTT	CASSDSAGLSVEKLFF
-	TRBV5-5	-	TRBJ1-2	TGTGCCAGCAGCTTAGGTCCAGGCCTCTTCTATGGCTACACCTTC	CASSLGPGLFYGYTF
-	TRBV6-5	-	TRBJ1-3	TGTGCCAGCAGCCGTAGTTCCGGGACTGGAAACACCATATATTTT	CASSRSSGTGNTIYF
TRBD2	TRBV5-1	-	TRBJ2-2	TGCGCCAGCAGCTTCTTTGGACTAGCGGGGATCGGGGAGCTGTTTTTT	CASSFFGLAGIGELFF
-	TRBV6-6	-	TRBJ1-1	TGTGCCAGCAGTTACTCGACGGGGTTCGACACTGAAGCTTTCTTT	CASSYSTGFDTEAFF
-	TRBV27	-	TRBJ1-2	TGTGCCAGCAGAGAACCTGGGGCCTATGGCTACACCTTC	CASREPGAYGYTF
-	TRBV11-1	-	TRBJ1-1	TGTGCCAGCAGCTGGGCGGGTGAAGCTTTCTTT	CASSWAGEAFF
-	TRBV25-1	-	TRBJ2-7	TGTGCCAGCAGTGTTGACCGGGACACCTTCCAGTACTTC	CASSVDRDTFQYF
TRBD1	TRBV15	-	TRBJ2-7	TGTGCCACCAGCATGCGGGACAGGAACTACGAGCAGTACTTC	CATSMRDRNYEQYF
TRBD2	TRBV7-3	-	TRBJ2-3	TGTGCCAGCAGCCCCGGCGGGGGGCCCACAGATACGCAGTATTTT	CASSPGGGPTDTQYF
-	TRBV6-5	-	TRBJ1-2	TGTGCCAGCAGTTACGCGGGAAATGGCTACACCTTC	CASSYAGNGYTF
TRBD1	TRBV9	-	TRBJ1-4	TGTGCCAGCAGCGCGGACAGGGGGAATGAAAAACTGTTTTTT	CASSADRGNEKLFF
-	TRBV5-1	-	TRBJ1-1	TGCGCCAGCAGCTGGGGGGGTAAAGCTTTCTTT	CASSWGGKAFF
-	TRBV3-1/TRBV3-2	-	TRBJ1-4	TGTGCCAGCAGCCCGTCGCAGGGGTTGGAAAAACTGTTTTTT	CASSPSQGLEKLFF
-	TRBV6-5	-	TRBJ1-1	TGTGCCAGCAGCCACTTTCCCTCCGAAGCTTTCTTT	CASSHFPSEAFF
-	TRBV29-1	-	TRBJ2-7	TGCAGCGTACGGGTGTCCTACGAGCAGTACTTC	CSVRVSYEQYF
-	TRBV6-5	-	TRBJ2-1	TGTGCCAGCAGTTACTCGAAAGGGGTCTCCTACAATGAGCAGTTCTTC	CASSYSKGVSYNEQFF
TRBD1	TRBV7-9	-	TRBJ2-3	TGTGCCAGCAGCCCGGGACAGGGGAAGACAGATACGCAGTATTTT	CASSPGQGKTDTQYF
-	TRBV18	-	TRBJ2-5	TGTGCCAGCTCACCAGAGGATGGAGAGGCCCAGTACTTC	CASSPEDGEAQYF
TRBD2	TRBV4-2	-	TRBJ2-1	TGTGCCAGCAGCCAAGGCCGGGGGACTAGCGCATACAATGAGCAGTTCTTC	CASSQGRGTSAYNEQFF
TRBD2	TRBV27	-	TRBJ2-4	TGTGCCAGCAGTTCGGGACTAGGTTTGTACTTC	CASSSGLGLYF
-	TRBV12-3/TRBV12-4	-	TRBJ2-1	TGTGCCAGCAGTTTCGGGTCGCTTGAGCAGTTCTTC	CASSFGSLEQFF
-	TRBV5-1	-	TRBJ1-1	TGCGCCAGCAGTATAGAGAACACTGAAGCTTTCTTT	CASSIENTEAFF
TRBD2	TRBV15	-	TRBJ2-1	TGTGCCACCAGCAGGGACAACCGGCGGGGGGCCTCTTTCTCCTACAATGAGCAGTTCTTC	CATSRDNRRGASFSYNEQFF
-	TRBV7-2	-	TRBJ2-3	TGTGCCAGCAGCTTGTTTTGGCAGGTCCCAGATACGCAGTATTTT	CASSLFWQVPDTQYF
-	TRBV28	-	TRBJ1-5	TGTGCCAGCAACCCAATAGGGGTCAGCAATCAGCCCCAGCATTTT	CASNPIGVSNQPQHF
TRBD1	TRBV20-1	-	TRBJ1-4	TGCAGTGCTAGTTCCGGGACAGACCTTGGGAAACTGTTTTTT	CSASSGTDLGKLFF
-	TRBV6-1	-	TRBJ1-5	TGTGCCAGCAGTGAATCGGACGGGGAGAGTCAGCCCCAGCATTTT	CASSESDGESQPQHF
-	TRBV19	-	TRBJ2-1	TGTGCCAGTAGTATGGCTAGCGAGTACAATGAGCAGTTCTTC	CASSMASEYNEQFF
-	TRBV27	-	TRBJ1-1	TGTGCCAGCAGTTTTTTCTCTATGAACACTGAAGCTTTCTTT	CASSFFSMNTEAFF
TRBD1	TRBV5-1	-	TRBJ1-2	TGCGCCAGCAGCCTCTCGGCAGGGGGCTATGGCTACACCTTC	CASSLSAGGYGYTF
-	TRBV7-2	once	TRBJ1-2	TGTGCCAGCAGCTCCTACCCCCCCAATAGAGGCTATGGCTACACCTTC	CASSSYPPNRGYGYTF
TRBD1	TRBV7-8	-	TRBJ1-1	TGTGCCAGCAGCCATCCCGACAGGGTGAACACTGAAGCTTTCTTT	CASSHPDRVNTEAFF
TRBD1	TRBV5-1	-	TRBJ1-3	TGCGCCAGCAGCTTGGCTCAGGGGGATGGAAACACCATATATTTT	CASSLAQGDGNTIYF
TRBD1	TRBV18	once	TRBJ1-2	TGTGCCAGCTCACCGGGACAGGAGAATGGCTACACCTTC	CASSPGQENGYTF
-	TRBV5-4	-	TRBJ1-2	TGTGCCAGCAGCTTGGGGGCAGGCTATGGCTACACCTTC	CASSLGAGYGYTF
-	TRBV28	-	TRBJ1-5	TGTGCCAGCAGTTTAACGGGGAGGGGCAATCAGCCCCAGCATTTT	CASSLTGRGNQPQHF
TRBD1	TRBV5-1	-	TRBJ2-4	TGCGCCAGCAGCTTTCAGGACAGGGGAAACATTCAGTACTTC	CASSFQDRGNIQYF
-	TRBV6-1	few	TRBJ1-5	TGTGCCAGCAGTGAAGGTGGAGCTAATAGCAATCAGCCCCAGCATTTT	CASSEGGANSNQPQHF
TRBD2	TRBV5-4	-	TRBJ2-2	TGTGCCAGCAGCTCGGGGGGGACTAGCAGACCCGGGGAGCTGTTTTTT	CASSSGGTSRPGELFF
TRBD1	TRBV6-5	-	TRBJ1-3	TGTGCCAGCAGTCAGACAGGGACGCACACCATATATTTT	CASSQTGTHTIYF
TRBD1	TRBV6-4	-	TRBJ1-2	TGTGCCAGCAGTGAGACAGGGGCAGGGGGCTACACCTTC	CASSETGAGGYTF